This is a list of T cell receptor beta chains from one sample in a study of CD8 T cells in ankylosing spondylitis. From the 5' RACE reads, TCRdb called clonotypes with MiXCR, one entry per CDR3 protein. The sample lists some 140,000 distinct CDR3 sequences, 7% to 10% seen once, with 7.3% in the top ten. The sequencing input was synovial fluid, either unsorted or a sorted T cell fraction (not recorded which). These receptors all come from a male donor with ankylosing spondylitis. The CDR3 runs from the conserved cysteine through the conserved F or W. D genes are given only for firm matches. Not all rows give a size; the values are once, few, many and, for expanded clones, a class.

J: TRBJ2-5; D: NA; size: few; V: TRBV27; length: 13; CDR3: CASSSRFGETQYF; DNA: TGTGCCAGCAGTTCCAGATTCGGAGAGACCCAGTACTTC
J: TRBJ2-7; D: TRBD1; size: few; V: TRBV7-8; length: 17; CDR3: CASTIKVRSGGTYEQYF; DNA: TGTGCCAGCACCATAAAGGTTAGGTCAGGGGGAACCTACGAGCAGTACTTC
J: TRBJ1-1; D: NA; size: many; V: TRBV25-1; length: 17; CDR3: CASSEFPAGWLGTEAFF; DNA: TGTGCCAGCAGTGAATTCCCTGCAGGGTGGCTAGGGACTGAAGCTTTCTTT
J: TRBJ1-6; D: NA; size: few; V: TRBV7-2; length: 13; CDR3: CASSPGPNSPLHF; DNA: TGTGCCAGCAGCCCCGGGCCGAATTCACCCCTCCACTTT
J: TRBJ2-2; D: NA; size: few; V: TRBV7-9; length: 15; CDR3: CASSSPGAEDGELFF; DNA: TGTGCCAGCAGCTCCCCAGGGGCAGAAGACGGGGAGCTGTTTTTT
J: TRBJ2-5; D: TRBD1; size: few; V: TRBV6-1; length: 14; CDR3: CASTPDRGFRTQYF; DNA: TGTGCCAGCACCCCGGACAGGGGCTTTCGGACCCAGTACTTC
J: TRBJ1-2; D: NA; size: NA; V: TRBV20-1; length: 13; CDR3: CSARSPDSYGYTF; DNA: TGCAGTGCTAGATCCCCGGACAGCTATGGCTACACCTTC
J: TRBJ2-7; D: TRBD1; size: NA; V: TRBV20-1; length: 14; CDR3: CSARRQGVPYEQYF; DNA: TGCAGTGCTAGGCGACAGGGAGTACCCTACGAGCAGTACTTC
J: TRBJ2-1; D: NA; size: many; V: TRBV30; length: 13; CDR3: CAWRDGSYNEQFF; DNA: TGTGCCTGGAGGGACGGGAGCTACAATGAGCAGTTCTTC
J: TRBJ2-3; D: NA; size: NA; V: TRBV9; length: 14; CDR3: CASSVQQALGPQYF; DNA: TGTGCCAGCAGCGTTCAGCAGGCGCTCGGGCCGCAGTATTTT
J: TRBJ2-7; D: TRBD2; size: many; V: TRBV20-1; length: 14; CDR3: CSARATSGAYEQYF; DNA: TGCAGTGCTAGGGCCACTAGCGGAGCCTACGAGCAGTACTTC
J: TRBJ2-3; D: NA; size: many; V: TRBV20-1; length: 15; CDR3: CSARGPRGSTDTQYF; DNA: TGCAGTGCTAGAGGCCCTCGAGGGTCCACAGATACGCAGTATTTT
J: TRBJ1-1; D: NA; size: NA; V: TRBV7-2; length: 13; CDR3: CASSFTRDTEAFF; DNA: TGTGCCAGCAGCTTTACTAGGGATACTGAAGCTTTCTTT
J: TRBJ2-3; D: NA; size: many; V: TRBV20-1; length: 14; CDR3: CSADSGEVADTQYF; DNA: TGCAGTGCTGATTCGGGAGAAGTAGCAGATACGCAGTATTTT
J: TRBJ2-1; D: NA; size: few; V: TRBV20-1; length: 17; CDR3: CSARDPRPFSSYNEQFF; DNA: TGCAGTGCTAGAGATCCTCGCCCCTTCAGCTCCTACAATGAGCAGTTCTTC
J: TRBJ1-2; D: NA; size: few; V: TRBV2; length: 13; CDR3: CASTPARDYGYTF; DNA: TGTGCCAGCACCCCTGCGAGGGACTATGGCTACACCTTC
J: TRBJ2-6; D: NA; size: NA; V: TRBV7-8; length: 16; CDR3: CASSLPGFSGANVLTF; DNA: TGTGCCAGCAGCTTACCAGGGTTCTCTGGGGCCAACGTCCTGACTTTC
J: TRBJ2-1; D: TRBD2; size: NA; V: TRBV5-1; length: 16; CDR3: CASSPDGGTGGQKQFF; DNA: TGCGCCAGCAGCCCAGATGGGGGGACGGGAGGGCAAAAGCAGTTCTTC
J: TRBJ1-6; D: NA; size: many; V: TRBV20-1; length: 17; CDR3: CSAHRVEGFSYNSPLHF; DNA: TGCAGTGCCCATAGGGTTGAGGGGTTCTCCTATAATTCACCCCTCCACTTT
J: TRBJ2-1; D: TRBD2; size: many; V: TRBV6-2/TRBV6-3; length: 15; CDR3: CASTLAGSPYNEQFF; DNA: TGTGCCAGCACCCTAGCGGGGAGCCCCTACAATGAGCAGTTCTTC
J: TRBJ1-2; D: TRBD1; size: few; V: TRBV7-3; length: 14; CDR3: CASSPSGGRDGYTF; DNA: TGTGCCAGCAGCCCCTCAGGGGGCAGGGATGGCTACACCTTC
J: TRBJ2-7; D: TRBD2; size: few; V: TRBV11-1; length: 14; CDR3: CASSPQRGAYEQYF; DNA: TGTGCCAGCAGCCCTCAGCGGGGGGCCTACGAGCAGTACTTC
J: TRBJ2-7; D: NA; size: few; V: TRBV7-2; length: 15; CDR3: CASSPTTTYTYEQYF; DNA: TGTGCCAGCAGCCCGACGACTACTTACACCTACGAGCAGTACTTC
J: TRBJ2-4; D: NA; size: few; V: TRBV7-2; length: 14; CDR3: CASSPNLSKNIQYF; DNA: TGTGCCAGCAGCCCAAACTTATCCAAAAACATTCAGTACTTC
J: TRBJ2-7; D: NA; size: NA; V: TRBV7-2; length: 17; CDR3: CASSLHGPEAETYEQYF; DNA: TGTGCCAGCAGCTTGCACGGCCCGGAAGCGGAGACCTACGAGCAGTACTTC
J: TRBJ2-1; D: NA; size: few; V: TRBV5-5; length: 13; CDR3: CASSSRSYNEQFF; DNA: TGTGCCAGCAGCTCCCGATCGTACAATGAGCAGTTCTTC
J: TRBJ1-1; D: NA; size: few; V: TRBV20-1; length: 12; CDR3: CSGRQGFGEAFF; DNA: TGCAGTGGACGGCAGGGGTTTGGTGAAGCTTTCTTT